This T cell receptor (beta chain) was sequenced during a study of T cell responses to AZD1222 COVID-19 vaccine. Whole-study findings and limits: White British donors predominated, females outnumbered males, and clonal diversity was possibly underestimated. With two AZD1222 doses given, Spike-specific TCR breadth and depth both rose. Mapped onto spike, vaccine-associated CD4 TCRs spanned it and were dominant at 160-218 and 743-854.

Regarding this clone: Its antigen remains unknown.

The data were produced by immunoSEQ multiplex PCR, yet TCRdb's version contains in-frame clones alone and is incomplete. The sample has around 150,000 clones, approximately 92% seen once; the top ten hold approximately 5.4%. V dropped 2 bases and J dropped 6; count of bases not matched to a gene: 2. The CDR3 length is 13 residues. Germline V gene lookup returns CDR1 LNHDA and CDR2 SQIVND (reference sequence). This specimen was peripheral blood, taken on day 0 of AZD1222 vaccination. The TCR comes from an adult in good health. The chain links TRBV19 to TRBJ2-7; 9 bases are shared with TRBD1. The CDR3: CASSIRQGGEQYF. The CDR3 DNA sequence: TGTGCCAGTAGTATAAGACAGGGGGGCGAGCAGTACTTC.